The sequence of this T cell receptor (beta chain) was determined in a study of PD-L1 blockade in urothelial cancer. The germline gives CDR1 GTSNPN, CDR2 SVGIG (reference sequence). J was trimmed by 0 bases and V by 0 bases; bases with no gene match: 11. This CDR3 is built from 17 residues. Repertoires were generated with immunoSEQ multiplex PCR, while TCRdb's copy carries only in-frame clones and drops some. The sample lists 45,000 to 50,000 clones, about nine tenths occurring once. This chain uses TRBV30 with TRBJ2-7; 7 bases align to TRBD1. The sample was PBMCs, taken around atezolizumab (anti-PD-L1) treatment. The TCR originated in a man older than 75 with urothelial cancer. CDR3 residues: CAWSVLTGTAFSYEQYF. CDR3 coding DNA: TGTGCCTGGAGTGTTCTTACCGGGACAGCCTTCTCCTACGAGCAGTACTTC.